This TCR beta chain stems from a study of cytomegalovirus exposure and HLA in healthy donors. Background on the study: There were around 100 million unique TCR beta sequences, drawn from some 180 million T cells, in an earlier analysis.

60 Vbeta and 13 Jbeta primers were used in PCR. Only in-frame clones appear in the TCRdb table, and some are missing; sequencing was by immunoSEQ multiplex PCR. The table records about 110,000 clones, 74% of them present only once. The origin of this receptor is a man aged 45-60 years in good health and CMV-seropositive. The sequenced sample was PBMCs.

CDR3 nucleotides: TGTGCCAGCAGCCCGGGTCCGGGTGCCTACGAGCAGTACTTC. This encodes CASSPGPGAYEQYF. The rearrangement joins TRBV5-4 to TRBJ2-7; D unresolved. From germline, CDR1 is SGHNT and CDR2 YYREEE (reference sequence). The CDR3 is made up of 14 amino acids. Trimming shortened V by 4 bases and J by 2 bases, and 13 bases separated the two germline ends.